The 27 T cell receptor beta chains in this list originate from one sample, sequenced in a study of cytomegalovirus exposure and HLA in healthy donors. The PCR had 60 Vbeta and 13 Jbeta primers. Profiling relied on immunoSEQ multiplex PCR, and the TCRdb table lists in-frame clones only, not all of them. The sample gives more than 110,000 clones, around 80% of which show up once; 6.8% is in the top ten. Sequenced: PBMCs. These receptors all stem from a man aged 35 to 55 in good health and CMV-seropositive.

This chain uses TRBV7-2 with TRBJ2-1; TRBD2 agrees at 13 bases. V shed 4 bases and J 8 bases; nucleotides not matched to a gene: 11. This CDR3 spans 17 amino acids. CDR1 SGHTA and CDR2 FQGNSA come from the germline V gene. The CDR3 reads CASSSRGLAGNADEQFF. CDR3 nucleotide sequence: TGTGCCAGCAGCTCTAGGGGACTAGCGGGAAACGCCGATGAGCAGTTCTTC.

This clone was observed a single time. This chain uses TRBV7-2 with TRBJ1-5; TRBD1 agrees at 8 bases. This CDR3 is built from 12 residues. Trimming at V came to 2 bases and at J to 9 bases, leaving 0 bases not matched to a gene. The V gene's germline CDR1 is SGHTA and CDR2 FQGNSA. CDR3 nucleotides: TGTGCCAGCAGCTTAACAGGGGGGCCCCAGCATTTT. Translated: CASSLTGGPQHF.

The chain employs TRBV6-1 and TRBJ1-3; D not resolved. The V and J ends lost 7 bases and 7 bases respectively, with 17 bases between them. The CDR3 sequence is 14 residues long. Germline V CDR1 and CDR2: MNHNS, SASEGT. The CDR3: CASIGREFGNTIYF. Written as DNA, the CDR3 is TGTGCCAGCATCGGACGGGAATTTGGCAACACCATATATTTT.

The rearrangement joins TRBV9 to TRBJ2-5; D unclear. V was cut by 2 bases and J by 4 bases, with 12 bases left in between. The CDR3 is 14 residues long. The germline V gene has CDR1 SGDLS and CDR2 YYNGEE. Here the CDR3 DNA reads TGTGCCAGCAGCGTTCAGGCTGCTCGAGAGACCCAGTACTTC. Its protein product is CASSVQAARETQYF.

This clone was detected only a few times. V usage is TRBV10-3 and J usage is TRBJ1-1, with D perhaps matching TRBD1 (5 bases). The CDR3 length is 15 residues. Germline lookup yields CDR1 ENHRY and CDR2 SYGVKD. With 7 bases removed from V and 0 bases from J, the gap between germline ends came to 15 bases. CDR3 coding DNA: TGTGCCATCAAGGCCTCTCTAGGGGTGAACACTGAAGCTTTCTTT. Translation: CAIKASLGVNTEAFF.

This chain connects TRBV9 to TRBJ1-2; TRBD1 might be the D (5 bases). From germline, CDR1 is SGDLS and CDR2 YYNGEE. The CDR3 spans 14 residues. The germline V and J ends were trimmed by 0 bases and 7 bases, with 13 bases remaining between them. The CDR3 reads CASSVAEGMGGYTF. CDR3 DNA sequence: TGTGCCAGCAGCGTAGCGGAGGGGATGGGTGGCTACACCTTC.

This clone came up once. The CDR3 nucleotides are TGCGCCAGCACCGGTAGAGCGGGAGGGGTGTACGAGCAGTACTTC. Its translation is CASTGRAGGVYEQYF. The rearrangement joins TRBV5-1 to TRBJ2-7; the match to TRBD2 covers 10 bases. Trimming removed 6 bases from V and 4 bases from J; junction bases left unmatched: 10. The germline V gene encodes CDR1 SGHRS and CDR2 YFSETQ. The CDR3 covers 15 residues.

This chain joins TRBV4-2 and TRBJ1-1, with 10 bases lining up with TRBD1. V lost 3 bases, J lost 4 bases, and 2 bases stayed unmatched. The CDR3 contains 14 residues. The germline V gene encodes CDR1 LGHNA and CDR2 YNFKEQ. The CDR3 is CASSQDRGITEAFF. CDR3 nucleotide sequence: TGTGCCAGCAGCCAGGACAGGGGGATCACTGAAGCTTTCTTT.

This clone was recorded once. J is TRBJ2-5 and V is TRBV27; D is perhaps TRBD1 (5 bases). CDR3 length: 11 residues. The V and J ends lost 8 bases and 5 bases respectively, with 9 bases between them. CDR1 MNHEY and CDR2 SMNVEV come from the germline V gene (reference sequence). The CDR3 bases are TGTGCCAGCGATCCAGGGGAGACCCAGTACTTC. It yields the protein CASDPGETQYF.

This chain uses TRBV5-1 with TRBJ2-1, with 9 bases lining up with TRBD2. The CDR3 runs 16 residues. The V gene's germline CDR1 is SGHRS and CDR2 YFSETQ. V lost 0 bases and J lost 8; bases outside the gene matches: 9. The CDR3 DNA sequence: TGCGCCAGCAGCTTGGACAGGGGACTAGCCCCACATGAGCAGTTCTTC. Protein product: CASSLDRGLAPHEQFF.

This rearrangement joins TRBV5-1 to TRBJ2-7; possibly TRBD1 for D (6 bases). The germline V gene encodes CDR1 SGHRS and CDR2 YFSETQ. CDR3 length: 14 amino acids. V was cut by 4 bases and J by 0 bases, with 11 bases left in between. Written as DNA, the CDR3 is TGCGCCAGCAGCCGACAGGTGAGCTCCTACGAGCAGTACTTC. It codes for CASSRQVSSYEQYF.

The chain couples TRBV5-1 to TRBJ2-1; D is unresolved. The CDR3 runs to 11 residues. The V end lost 1 base, the J end lost 7 bases, and 3 bases lay between the germline ends. Germline values: CDR1 SGHRS, CDR2 YFSETQ. The CDR3 nucleotides are TGCGCCAGCAGCTTGCAAAATGAGCAGTTCTTC. Its protein is CASSLQNEQFF.

This clone was seen more than once but under ten times. The chain employs TRBV5-1 and TRBJ2-5; 8 positions agree with TRBD2. In germline, CDR1 is SGHRS, CDR2 YFSETQ. The V and J ends lost 0 bases and 3 bases, in that order; junction bases with no gene match: 4. The CDR3 loop spans 15 amino acids. This CDR3 is CASSLGGTREETQYF. The CDR3 nucleotides read TGCGCCAGCAGCTTGGGGGGGACTAGAGAAGAGACCCAGTACTTC.

This chain joins TRBV7-6 and TRBJ2-7; possibly TRBD2 for D (5 bases). The germline V gene has CDR1 SGHVS and CDR2 FNYEAQ. V was trimmed by 3 bases and J by 3 bases, leaving 12 bases between them. The CDR3 sequence is 14 residues long. The CDR3 sequence is CASSFKDGGYEQYF. CDR3 nucleotides: TGTGCCAGCAGCTTTAAGGACGGAGGCTACGAGCAGTACTTC.

The chain has TRBV7-2 and TRBJ1-2, with D perhaps matching TRBD1 (6 bases). CDR3 length equals 14 residues. CDR1 and CDR2 from the germline V gene are SGHTA and FQGNSA. V lost 7 bases and J lost 6, with 18 bases in between. The chain's CDR3 is CASTTTGTQNGYTF. The CDR3 bases are TGTGCCAGCACGACAACCGGGACACAGAATGGCTACACCTTC.

The J gene is TRBJ2-5, the V gene TRBV30, with no clear D. Germline V gene data show CDR1 as GTSNPN and CDR2 as SVGIG (reference sequence). V was trimmed by 0 bases and J by 3 bases, leaving 8 bases between them. The CDR3 is 13 amino acids. The CDR3 nucleotides are TGTGCCTGGAGTGTGGGCGTGAAAGAGACCCAGTACTTC. Its translation: CAWSVGVKETQYF.

CDR3 in DNA: TGTGCCACCAGCAGAGTTGCAGGCCGGCGGGGGTTTACGCAGTATTTT. Its protein is CATSRVAGRRGFTQYF. The rearrangement links TRBV15 to TRBJ2-3, with 7 bases that match TRBD2. CDR3 length equals 16 residues. V lost 1 base and J lost 8; bases outside the gene matches: 12. Germline CDR1 LNHNV, CDR2 YYDKDF (reference sequence).

V gene TRBV5-6 combines with J gene TRBJ2-5; a weak D match, TRBD1 (7 bases). The end of the DNA aligns better with TRBJ2-7, so the J call may be wrong. Germline CDR1 is SGHDT and CDR2 is YYEEEE. CDR3 length: 15 residues. This CDR3 reads CASRGAGQNSYEQYF. Here the CDR3 DNA reads TGTGCCAGCAGGGGCGCGGGACAGAACTCCTACGAGCAGTACTTC.

A note on this clone: Sequence at one end of the junction differs from germline and may be a read error. The chain has TRBV7-7 and TRBJ2-3; 7 bases fit TRBD1. This CDR3 contains 12 residues. CDR1 is SSHAT and CDR2 is FNYEAQ in the germline V gene (reference sequence). The CDR3 loop reads CASSQTGDTQYF. CDR3 DNA: TGTGCTAGCAGCCAGACAGGGGATACGCAGTATTTT. The whole variable domain, filled in from reference TRBV7-7 and TRBJ2-3, reads GAGVSQSPRYKVTKRGQDVTLRCDPISSHATLYWYQQALGQGPEFLTYFNYEAQPDKSGLPSDRFSAERPEGSISTLTIQRTEQRDSAMYRCASSQTGDTQYFGPGTRLTVL.

V gene TRBV2 combines with J gene TRBJ2-2; 9 bases match TRBD2. This CDR3 spans 17 amino acids. The germline V gene encodes CDR1 SNHLY and CDR2 FYNNEI. V was pared by 11 bases and J by 7 bases, with 20 bases of the junction left unmatched. The CDR3 nucleotides are TGTGCCTTCCCGCGGGCTTACGGCGGGAGGGCTAGCGGGGAGCTGTTTTTT. Translated: CAFPRAYGGRASGELFF.

The J gene is TRBJ2-7, the V gene TRBV29-1; D gene ambiguous. The CDR3 extends over 11 amino acids. Germline assignment: CDR1 SQVTM and CDR2 ANQGSEA. Between the trimmed V and J ends, which lost 2 bases and 4 bases, there was a span of 6 bases. CDR3 sequence (DNA): TGCAGCGTTGAATCGACTTACGAGCAGTACTTC. Its translation: CSVESTYEQYF.

The gene calls are TRBV29-1 and TRBJ2-2; perhaps TRBD2 as D (7 bases). CDR3 size: 13 residues. CDR1 and CDR2 from the germline V gene are SQVTM and ANQGSEA. The germline V and J ends were trimmed by 5 bases and 6 bases, with 13 bases remaining between them. CDR3 sequence reads: CSVQGRGAGELFF. CDR3 nucleotides: TGCAGCGTTCAGGGGAGGGGTGCCGGGGAGCTGTTTTTT.

The V gene is TRBV6-5, the J gene TRBJ1-1, with 9 bases identical to TRBD1. Losses at the gene ends were 2 bases for V and 5 bases for J; bases not matched to a gene: 9. There are 16 residues in the CDR3. The germline CDR1 and CDR2 sequences are MNHEY and SVGAGI. CDR3 nucleotide sequence: TGTGCCAGCAGTTACCCGACGACAGGGGGAAGGACTGAAGCTTTCTTT. This sequence encodes CASSYPTTGGRTEAFF.

The chain joins TRBV6-1 to TRBJ1-1; D uncertain. Trimming cost V 6 bases and J 1 base, with 3 bases left between them. CDR1 is MNHNS and CDR2 is SASEGT in the germline V gene. This CDR3 has 11 residues. The CDR3 DNA is TGTGCCAGCAGGCGGAACACTGAAGCTTTCTTT. Protein product: CASRRNTEAFF.

This clone turned up a few times. V is TRBV6-1 and J is TRBJ1-5; no clear D gene. This CDR3 contains 13 residues. V lost 11 bases and J 0 bases, leaving 11 bases between the germline ends. The V gene's germline CDR1 is MNHNS and CDR2 SASEGT. The CDR3 sequence is CAHGPISNQPQHF. In DNA form, the CDR3 reads TGTGCCCACGGTCCCATTAGCAATCAGCCCCAGCATTTT.

This clone was counted a few times. This sequence joins TRBV15 and TRBJ2-1, with D tentatively TRBD2 (5 bases). The CDR3 contains 15 residues. The V and J ends lost 8 bases and 4 bases respectively, with 18 bases between them. Germline CDR1 and CDR2: LNHNV and YYDKDF (reference sequence). The CDR3 nucleotides read TGTGCCACCTCCCAGCAGAGGGTGGTTTACAATGAGCAGTTCTTC. This encodes CATSQQRVVYNEQFF.

The gene calls are TRBV5-6 and TRBJ2-3; D gene uncertain. Germline V gene sequence: CDR1 SGHDT, CDR2 YYEEEE. V was cut by 4 bases and J by 7 bases, with 16 bases left in between. The CDR3 has 14 amino acids. The CDR3: CASSTPPYTHTQYF. The CDR3 coding sequence is TGTGCCAGCAGCACGCCCCCCTATACCCATACGCAGTATTTT.